This TCR beta chain is from a study of CD8+CD57+ T cells in acquired aplastic anemia. Overall study: DNA recovered from sorted CD4+ and CD8+ cells had a mean of approximately 3 ug. General observations from the study: Patients and controls had in common around 29 CD8+ CDR3 sequences.

Worth noting for this clonotype: The antigen remains unidentified.

Genomic DNA served as template for TCR beta VDJ and CDR3 profiling. TCRdb re-derived calls from the reads in MiXCR, one entry per CDR3 protein. The repertoire holds around 200,000 distinct CDR3 sequences, with approximately 60% as singletons. The V and J ends lost 1 base and 6 bases respectively, with 9 bases between them. Germline CDR1 SGHVS, CDR2 FQNEAQ. This CDR3 is 13 amino acids long. By flow cytometry, patients selected for sequencing had shown an expansion of CD8+CD57+ cells. Severe acquired aplastic anemia was diagnosed in all patients. The chain combines TRBV7-8 with TRBJ1-1; D gene uncertain. The sample comprised sorted CD4+, CD8+, or CD8+CD57+ T cells (not recorded which) from PBMCs. The sequence came from a human donor with aplastic anemia. The CDR3 nucleotides are TGTGCCAGCAGCTTAGGGGTCCGGGCTGAAGCTTTCTTT. As protein: CASSLGVRAEAFF.